The rows below give T cell receptor beta chains drawn from one sample of a study of response to subunit inactivated influenza vaccine. TCRdb independently ran MiXCR on the RT-PCR reads; one entry per CDR3 protein. The profile shows about 540,000 distinct CDR3 sequences, 12% to 15% of them singletons. Sample: PBMCs from blood, taken approximately 12 days after vaccination. These receptors all stem from a man in his fifties or sixties who received an inactivated influenza vaccine. The CDR3 runs from the conserved cysteine through the conserved F or W. The order of the fields is J gene, clone size, V gene, CDR3 protein. Size values are once, few and many counts, or a class for expanded clones, and some rows have none.

J: TRBJ2-2
size: -
V: TRBV7-9
CDR3: CASSENPWDRGFVELFF

J: TRBJ1-4
size: -
V: TRBV4-3
CDR3: CASSHSREWDEKLFF

J: TRBJ2-1
size: -
V: TRBV29-1
CDR3: CSAGTDLYNEQFF

J: TRBJ1-1
size: -
V: TRBV5-4
CDR3: CGVEDRGNTEAFF

J: TRBJ1-3
size: few
V: TRBV30
CDR3: CAWRGVGGNTIYF

J: TRBJ1-1
size: many
V: TRBV7-2
CDR3: CASSPGVGTVGFF

J: TRBJ2-5
size: -
V: TRBV27
CDR3: CASSLRDHQETQYF

J: TRBJ2-2
size: many
V: TRBV11-3
CDR3: CASSFTVQREFGELFF

J: TRBJ2-7
size: -
V: TRBV9
CDR3: CASSVAGGTSPQYF

J: TRBJ1-5
size: many
V: TRBV4-1
CDR3: CASSQGGQGFQPQHF

J: TRBJ2-1
size: -
V: TRBV28
CDR3: CASSLSSAGGLNEQFF

J: TRBJ1-2
size: many
V: TRBV12-3/TRBV12-4
CDR3: CASSLGLVYGYTF

J: TRBJ1-5
size: many
V: TRBV20-1
CDR3: CSAVAGGNQPQHF

J: TRBJ2-2
size: few
V: TRBV20-1
CDR3: CSAIQLAVPNTGELFF

J: TRBJ2-7
size: few
V: TRBV12-3/TRBV12-4
CDR3: CASSLIVGYEQYF

J: TRBJ2-7
size: once
V: TRBV18
CDR3: CGSSPGDIIYEQYF

J: TRBJ1-6
size: once
V: TRBV19
CDR3: CASKRDTTRNSPLHF

J: TRBJ2-7
size: -
V: TRBV28
CDR3: CASSLAVRGTEGHEQYF

J: TRBJ2-1
size: -
V: TRBV5-1
CDR3: CASSLGDRPLDEQFF

J: TRBJ2-1
size: -
V: TRBV6-5
CDR3: CASSPSGSSLYNEQFF

J: TRBJ1-6
size: few
V: TRBV12-3/TRBV12-4
CDR3: CASRDNRGPYSPLHF

J: TRBJ1-1
size: -
V: TRBV6-1
CDR3: CATHGTQNTEAFF

J: TRBJ1-4
size: -
V: TRBV12-3/TRBV12-4
CDR3: CASSLAPLEEKLFF

J: TRBJ2-5
size: few
V: TRBV7-8
CDR3: CASSFSRRWGTQETQYF

J: TRBJ2-5
size: -
V: TRBV5-4
CDR3: CASSLAGRGRETQYF

J: TRBJ2-3
size: -
V: TRBV24-1
CDR3: CATRERGRTDTQYF

J: TRBJ2-1
size: -
V: TRBV2
CDR3: CASSGGRGSGFF

J: TRBJ2-1
size: -
V: TRBV6-5
CDR3: CASSYGAGTNEQFF